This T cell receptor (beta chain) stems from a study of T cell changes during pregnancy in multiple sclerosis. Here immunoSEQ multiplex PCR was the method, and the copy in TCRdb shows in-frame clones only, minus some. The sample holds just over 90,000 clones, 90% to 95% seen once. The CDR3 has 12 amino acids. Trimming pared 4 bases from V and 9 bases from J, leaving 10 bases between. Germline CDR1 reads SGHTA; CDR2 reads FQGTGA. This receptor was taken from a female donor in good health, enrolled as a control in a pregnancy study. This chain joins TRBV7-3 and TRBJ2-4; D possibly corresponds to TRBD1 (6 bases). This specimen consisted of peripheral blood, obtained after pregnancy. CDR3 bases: TGTGCCAGCAGCTCGCAAGGGGGCATTCAGTACTTC. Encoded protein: CASSSQGGIQYF.